These T cell receptor beta chains were read from a single sample in a study of T cell changes during pregnancy in multiple sclerosis. Some clones are missing from TCRdb's copy, which holds only in-frame ones; the method was immunoSEQ multiplex PCR. The table lists around 48,000 clones, 85% to 95% of them singletons. Specimen: CD4+ T cells from peripheral blood mononuclear cells, collected in the third trimester of pregnancy. These receptors were collected from a female donor with multiple sclerosis, enrolled in a pregnancy study. Both conserved end residues are part of each CDR3. Fields, in order: CDR3 DNA, CDR3 protein, CDR3 length, D gene, J gene, clone size, V gene. A D gene is named only where the DNA matches it firmly. Clone sizes are given selectively: once, few, many, or a class where the clone is expanded.

TGTGCCAGCACCCGAACTAGACGGGCTTACAATGAGCAGTTCTTC,CASTRTRRAYNEQFF,15,-,TRBJ2-1,few,TRBV28
TGTGCCAGCAGCCCCGTCTTGGGACAGGGGTCCCGCTCCTACAATGAGCAGTTCTTC,CASSPVLGQGSRSYNEQFF,19,TRBD1,TRBJ2-1,-,TRBV7-9
TGTGCCAGCAGCTCACTAGCGGGAGGGCACGGGGAGCTGTTTTTT,CASSSLAGGHGELFF,15,TRBD2,TRBJ2-2,few,TRBV5-4
TGTGCCAGCAGTTTGCGGGGAATCCAGGAGCAGTACTTC,CASSLRGIQEQYF,13,-,TRBJ2-7,-,TRBV28
TGTGCCACCAGCGTTGGAGGGAGCTCCTACGAGCAGTACTTC,CATSVGGSSYEQYF,14,-,TRBJ2-7,-,TRBV15
TGTGCCAGCAAACAGGGTACCTACGAGCAGTACTTC,CASKQGTYEQYF,12,-,TRBJ2-7,-,TRBV2
TGTGCCAGCAGTGATAGACTAGCGGCATACAATGAGCAGTTCTTC,CASSDRLAAYNEQFF,15,TRBD2,TRBJ2-1,-,TRBV25-1
TGTGCCAGCACCCTAAGGACAGGGGTTAGCGAGCAGTACTTC,CASTLRTGVSEQYF,14,TRBD1,TRBJ2-7,-,TRBV16
TGTGCCAGCAGCTTGGGGACTAGCGGGAGGGCGGTGGAAGAGCAGTACTTC,CASSLGTSGRAVEEQYF,17,TRBD2,TRBJ2-7,-,TRBV7-6
TGTGCCAGTAGCAACCTAGGAGCAGAAGCTTTCTTT,CASSNLGAEAFF,12,-,TRBJ1-1,-,TRBV19
TGTGCCAGCAGCGACCGACTAGCGGGAAATGAGCAGTTCTTC,CASSDRLAGNEQFF,14,TRBD2,TRBJ2-1,-,TRBV9
TGTGCCAGCAGTTTAATGTCGGGGGGTGAAGCTTTCTTT,CASSLMSGGEAFF,13,-,TRBJ1-1,-,TRBV27
TGTGCCAGCAGCTTACCTACGGACACCGGGGAGCTGTTTTTT,CASSLPTDTGELFF,14,-,TRBJ2-2,few,TRBV5-4
TGTGCCAGCAGGCGACAGGGGGCCCTTAATGAAAAACTGTTTTTT,CASRRQGALNEKLFF,15,TRBD1,TRBJ1-4,-,TRBV2
TGTGCCAGCAGCCCCGGTAGTACCCCCTACAATGAGCAGTTCTTC,CASSPGSTPYNEQFF,15,-,TRBJ2-1,-,TRBV6-5
TGTGCCAGCAGCGATGGGCTCGCCGTCTCTGGAAACACCATATATTTT,CASSDGLAVSGNTIYF,16,-,TRBJ1-3,-,TRBV9
TGTGCCAGCAGCCTCCGACAGGGGGCTAGGGAGACCCAGTACTTC,CASSLRQGARETQYF,15,TRBD1,TRBJ2-5,once,TRBV7-2
TGTGCCAGCGGAATGGAGCTTCAGCCCCAGCATTTT,CASGMELQPQHF,12,-,TRBJ1-5,-,TRBV6-5
TGTGCCACCGTGGGGCAGTTCCTCTACGAGCAGTACTTC,CATVGQFLYEQYF,13,-,TRBJ2-7,once,TRBV21-1
TGTGCCAGCAGAGCTACACTCGGATCAGGGGATAATCAGCCCCAGCATTTT,CASRATLGSGDNQPQHF,17,-,TRBJ1-5,-,TRBV28
TGTGCCTGGAGACGGGACAGAGGATTCAGCTCCTACAATGAGCAGTTCTTC,CAWRRDRGFSSYNEQFF,17,TRBD1,TRBJ2-1,-,TRBV30
TGTGCCAGTAGCCGGACGGGGGACTCTGGAAACACCATATATTTT,CASSRTGDSGNTIYF,15,-,TRBJ1-3,-,TRBV19
TGCGCCAGCAGCCAATCAACCGGGACAGGCTACAATGAGCAGTTCTTC,CASSQSTGTGYNEQFF,16,TRBD1,TRBJ2-1,-,TRBV4-1
TGTGCCAGCAGGACCGGACTAGGGGGAGAGACCCAGTACTTC,CASRTGLGGETQYF,14,-,TRBJ2-5,-,TRBV11-2
TGTGCCAGCAGTCGACACTACGAGCAGTACTTC,CASSRHYEQYF,11,-,TRBJ2-7,-,TRBV6-1
TGTGCTAGCAGCTTATTGGAGGGGGGACAGCAAAATTCACCCCTCCACTTT,CASSLLEGGQQNSPLHF,17,TRBD1,TRBJ1-6,-,TRBV7-7
TGCGCCAGCAGCTACGGACTAGCGGGAGTAGATGAGCAGTTCTTC,CASSYGLAGVDEQFF,15,TRBD2,TRBJ2-1,once,TRBV5-1
TGTGCCAGCAGACGGACAGACAGAAATTCACCCCTCCACTTT,CASRRTDRNSPLHF,14,-,TRBJ1-6,-,TRBV6-5